The 31 T cell receptor beta chains reported below all come from one sample, sequenced in a study of T-cell memory formation after mild COVID-19. Each CDR3 protein gets one entry after TCRdb re-called the 5' RACE reads with MiXCR. The data show about 470,000 distinct CDR3 sequences, 20% to 30% seen once. The specimen was PBMCs or a T cell subset sorted from them (not recorded which). These receptors originate from an adult woman who had mild COVID-19 (a few samples of this study predate the infection). Cell type and time point are not known.

The chain combines TRBV30 with TRBJ2-2; D gene ambiguous. Trimming removed 7 bases from V and 4 bases from J, with 16 bases in between. Germline V gives CDR1 GTSNPN, CDR2 SVGIG (reference sequence). This CDR3 comprises 14 residues. The CDR3 region is CASLPRSLTGELFF. The CDR3 DNA reads as TGTGCCTCCCTCCCGAGGTCGCTCACCGGGGAGCTGTTTTTT.

V is TRBV6-5 and J is TRBJ2-7; 8 bases map to TRBD2. V trimming: 6 bases; J trimming: 0 bases; junction bases outside the gene matches: 10. The CDR3 sequence is 16 residues long. Germline CDR1 MNHEY, CDR2 SVGAGI. The DNA for the CDR3 is TGTGCCAGCAGCCCGGGGGGGGTCACAAGCTCCTACGAGCAGTACTTC. This encodes CASSPGGVTSSYEQYF.

The gene calls are TRBV2 and TRBJ2-2, with D tentatively TRBD2 (5 bases). CDR1 and CDR2 (germline): SNHLY, FYNNEI. The CDR3 is 15 amino acids. V was cut by 8 bases and J by 0 bases, with 13 bases left in between. In DNA, the CDR3 is TGTGCCAGCCGTGGATTAGCGACGAACACCGGGGAGCTGTTTTTT. Its translation: CASRGLATNTGELFF.

The chain is built from TRBV29-1 and TRBJ2-3; 10 bases map to TRBD1. V trimming: 7 bases; J trimming: 3 bases; junction bases outside the gene matches: 10. Per germline, CDR1 SQVTM and CDR2 ANQGSEA. This CDR3 comprises 15 residues. CDR3: CSARTGGSVTDTQYF. In nucleotides, the CDR3 is TGCAGCGCCCGGACAGGGGGATCCGTAACAGATACGCAGTATTTT.

This clonotype turned up a few times. The CDR3 here is CASSLSENEQFF. In DNA form, the CDR3 reads TGTGCCAGCAGTTTATCGGAGAATGAGCAGTTCTTC. The chain is built from TRBV12-3 or TRBV12-4 and TRBJ2-1; D unresolved. The CDR3 is made up of 12 amino acids. The V gene lost 2 bases and the J gene lost 7 bases, with 6 bases spanning the gap.

This rearrangement joins TRBV25-1 to TRBJ1-5, with no clear D. V was trimmed by 2 bases and J by 5 bases, leaving 10 bases between them. Germline CDR1 MGHDK, CDR2 SYGVNS. The CDR3 has 14 amino acids. This chain's CDR3 is CASSEGTDYQPQHF. CDR3 sequence (DNA): TGTGCCAGCAGTGAAGGAACAGATTATCAGCCCCAGCATTTT.

There are a few counts of this clonotype. J is TRBJ2-3 and V is TRBV12-3 or TRBV12-4, with D possibly being TRBD2 (5 bases). The CDR3 has 16 amino acids. Trimming took off 5 bases at V and 0 bases at J, with 15 bases between the two ends. The CDR3 nucleotides read TGTGCCAGCAGTACATTAGCGACTGCTAGCACAGATACGCAGTATTTT. As protein: CASSTLATASTDTQYF.

V is TRBV15 and J is TRBJ2-1; 8 positions agree with TRBD1. This CDR3 has 12 residues. The ends lost 2 bases at V and 9 bases at J; junction bases unmatched: 0. Per germline, CDR1 LNHNV and CDR2 YYDKDF (reference sequence). The CDR3 nucleotides are TGTGCCACCAGCAGAACAGGGGGTGAGCAGTTCTTC. Protein sequence: CATSRTGGEQFF.

This clonotype has a handful of counts. V is TRBV10-3 and J is TRBJ1-1; tentative D call: TRBD1 (5 bases). In germline, CDR1 is ENHRY, CDR2 SYGVKD. The V end was cut by 4 bases, the J end by 6 bases, with 12 bases between. The CDR3 has 13 residues. Here the CDR3 DNA reads TGTGCCATCAGTGGGTTGGGGGTGGCTGAAGCTTTCTTT. Its translation is CAISGLGVAEAFF.

J is TRBJ1-6 and V is TRBV20-1; the match to TRBD1 covers 7 bases. V lost 0 bases, J lost 7 bases, and 6 bases stayed unmatched. The CDR3 consists of 15 residues. The germline CDR1 and CDR2 sequences are DFQATT and SNEGSKA (reference sequence). The CDR3 sequence: CSARDQGGLNSPLHF. CDR3 nucleotide sequence: TGCAGTGCTAGAGACCAGGGGGGGCTGAATTCACCCCTCCACTTT.

The chain employs TRBV15 and TRBJ2-7; 15 bases match TRBD2. Germline CDR1 is LNHNV and CDR2 is YYDKDF (reference sequence). This CDR3 contains 15 residues. V was pared by 0 bases and J by 6 bases, with 0 bases of the junction left unmatched. CDR3 loop: CATSREGLAGGEQYF. The CDR3 coding sequence is TGTGCCACCAGCAGAGAGGGACTAGCGGGAGGCGAGCAGTACTTC.

The chain combines TRBV29-1 with TRBJ1-6, with D unclear. The V gene's germline CDR1 is SQVTM and CDR2 ANQGSEA. The CDR3 consists of 13 residues. The V gene lost 4 bases and the J gene lost 3 bases, with 7 bases spanning the gap. CDR3 bases: TGCAGCGTTGGGTTGGACTATAATTCACCCCTCCACTTT. It codes for CSVGLDYNSPLHF.

This chain joins TRBV6-5 and TRBJ2-1, with 7 bases identical to TRBD1. Germline loops: CDR1 MNHEY, CDR2 SVGAGI. This CDR3 region has 16 residues. The ends lost 6 bases at V and 7 bases at J; junction bases unmatched: 15. CDR3 nucleotide sequence: TGTGCCAGCAGCCGAGGGCCACCCGGGACAGCGAATGAGCAGTTCTTC. Translated, it gives CASSRGPPGTANEQFF.

This clonotype was detected only a few times. The V call is TRBV5-1, the J call TRBJ2-5; TRBD2 agrees at 9 bases. V lost 0 bases, J lost 5 bases, and 8 bases stayed unmatched. This CDR3 region has 16 residues. From germline, CDR1 is SGHRS and CDR2 YFSETQ. The CDR3 sequence: CASSLVAGGIAETQYF. The CDR3 region has the DNA TGCGCCAGCAGCTTGGTGGCGGGAGGGATCGCTGAGACCCAGTACTTC. Full variable domain (outside the CDR3, taken from reference TRBV5-1 and TRBJ2-5): KAGVTQTPRYLIKTRGQQVTLSCSPISGHRSVSWYQQTPGQGLQFLFEYFSETQRNKGNFPGRFSGRQFSNSRSEMNVSTLELGDSALYLCASSLVAGGIAETQYFGPGTRLLVL.

There are a few counts of this clonotype. The J gene is TRBJ2-7, the V gene TRBV4-1; a possible D gene is TRBD1 (6 bases). Germline V lookup: CDR1 MGHRA, CDR2 YSYEKL. The CDR3 has 14 residues. V lost 1 base to trimming and J lost 2 bases, with 9 bases between them. CDR3 sequence (DNA): TGCGCCAGCAGCCAAGTGGGGGCCACCTACGAGCAGTACTTC. Residues: CASSQVGATYEQYF.

A few counts support this clonotype. The final CDR3 position lacks the conserved phenylalanine or tryptophan, pointing to a likely read error. The limits of the CDR3 on the DNA are not certain, so only TCRdb's listed CDR3 is given. The rearrangement joins TRBV3-1 to TRBJ1-2; the table's TRBD1 call for D was not verified on the DNA. The CDR3 is 11 amino acids long, termini counted. In germline, CDR1 is LGHDT, CDR2 YNNKEL (reference sequence). CDR3 loop: CASSQENRISL.

This clonotype has only a few counts. J is TRBJ1-2 and V is TRBV6-5, with 7 bases identical to TRBD1. This CDR3 region has 12 residues. V gave up 5 bases and J gave up 3 bases; unmatched junction bases: 0. Germline CDR1 reads MNHEY; CDR2 reads SVGAGI. The CDR3 DNA is TGTGCCAGCAGTACAGGGGACTATGGCTACACCTTC. Residues: CASSTGDYGYTF.

A few counts support this clonotype. The V gene is TRBV9, the J gene TRBJ1-1; D is uncertain. This CDR3 comprises 14 residues. V gave up 0 bases and J gave up 6 bases, with 12 bases separating them. CDR1 is SGDLS, CDR2 YYNGEE, per germline. CDR3 nucleotides: TGTGCCAGCAGCGTAGACAGCGAGGGTTCTGAAGCTTTCTTT. Translating it yields CASSVDSEGSEAFF.

This clonotype was recorded at least ten times. The gene calls are TRBV12-3 or TRBV12-4 and TRBJ2-2; TRBD1 might be the D (5 bases). The length of the CDR3 is 16 residues. Between the trimmed V and J ends, which lost 6 bases and 2 bases, there was a span of 16 bases. The CDR3 sequence: CASSRPRQTNTGELFF. The CDR3 bases are TGTGCCAGCAGCCGGCCGAGACAGACAAACACCGGGGAGCTGTTTTTT.

This clonotype was observed at least ten times. CDR3 sequence reads: CASSPTGANYGYTF. The DNA of the CDR3 is TGTGCCAGCAGCCCGACAGGCGCTAACTATGGCTACACCTTC. The gene calls are TRBV6-5 and TRBJ1-2; maybe TRBD1 (6 bases). This CDR3 is 14 amino acids long. Germline V gene sequence: CDR1 MNHEY, CDR2 SVGAGI. Between the trimmed V and J ends, which lost 6 bases and 0 bases, there was a span of 11 bases.

The sample holds many counts of this clonotype. This chain uses TRBV24-1 with TRBJ2-2; 15 bases align to TRBD2. Per germline, CDR1 KGHDR and CDR2 SFDVKD. The V segment lost 9 bases and the J segment 6 bases; nucleotides outside the gene matches: 10. The CDR3 length is 17 residues. The CDR3 sequence is CATSGGLAGGIAGELFF. The CDR3 DNA follows: TGTGCCACCTCTGGGGGACTAGCGGGAGGAATTGCCGGGGAGCTGTTTTTT.

V gene TRBV12-3 or TRBV12-4 combines with J gene TRBJ1-5, with 7 bases aligning to TRBD1. The CDR3 runs to 16 residues. The ends lost 6 bases at V and 0 bases at J; junction bases unmatched: 8. CDR3 DNA sequence: TGTGCCAGCAGCCAATCCAGGGGGAATAGCAATCAGCCCCAGCATTTT. Protein product: CASSQSRGNSNQPQHF.

This sequence joins TRBV28 and TRBJ1-6; possibly TRBD1 for D (5 bases). The V gene's germline CDR1 is MDHEN and CDR2 SYDVKM. Trimming cost V 10 bases and J 4 bases, with 14 bases left between them. The CDR3 is 14 residues long. CDR3 bases: TGTGCCACCACTAGGACACTTTATAATTCACCCCTCCACTTT. Its protein is CATTRTLYNSPLHF.

This clonotype was recorded a few times. V usage is TRBV20-1 and J usage is TRBJ2-7; unclear D gene. Trimming pared 4 bases from V and 2 bases from J, leaving 27 bases between. CDR3 length: 18 residues. Per the germline V gene, CDR1 is DFQATT and CDR2 is SNEGSKA (reference sequence). For the CDR3, the DNA is TGCAGTGCTACGTCGCGACATCGGGCGGTGGTAATCCCCTACGAGCAGTACTTC. Protein product: CSATSRHRAVVIPYEQYF.

This clonotype has ten or more counts. The chain links TRBV20-1 to TRBJ2-7; 14 bases match TRBD2. Per germline, CDR1 DFQATT and CDR2 SNEGSKA (reference sequence). The CDR3 consists of 16 residues. V dropped 6 bases and J dropped 2; count of bases not matched to a gene: 9. The CDR3 spells CSAGTSGSPRPYEQYF. In nucleotides, the CDR3 is TGCAGTGCAGGGACTAGCGGGAGCCCCCGTCCCTACGAGCAGTACTTC.

This clonotype was counted a few times. The rearrangement uses TRBV7-6 and TRBJ2-2; 13 nucleotides match TRBD2. CDR3 length: 19 amino acids. V lost 5 bases, J lost 1 base, and 10 bases stayed unmatched. The germline gives CDR1 SGHVS, CDR2 FNYEAQ. CDR3 nucleotide sequence: TGTGCCAGCAGCGCCGGGACTAGCGGGATTGGAGGGAACACCGGGGAGCTGTTTTTT. It encodes CASSAGTSGIGGNTGELFF.

The sample holds a few counts of this clonotype. The rearrangement joins TRBV3-1 to TRBJ1-1, with D perhaps TRBD1 (5 bases). Germline lookup yields CDR1 LGHDT and CDR2 YNNKEL (reference sequence). Trimming stripped 5 bases from V and 1 base from J, with 14 bases between. The CDR3 sequence is 15 residues long. CDR3 region: CASSSRSTGNTEAFF. The CDR3, as DNA: TGTGCCAGCAGCTCCCGAAGTACAGGGAACACTGAAGCTTTCTTT.

This clonotype has just a few counts. V gene TRBV12-3 or TRBV12-4 combines with J gene TRBJ2-3; perhaps TRBD2 as D (5 bases). The CDR3 sequence is 15 residues long. V was shortened by 2 bases and J by 5 bases, with 14 bases between the two germline ends. CDR3 sequence reads: CASSLIAQRLDTQYF. In nucleotides, the CDR3 is TGTGCCAGCAGTTTAATAGCGCAACGGTTAGATACGCAGTATTTT.

The J gene is TRBJ2-1, the V gene TRBV18; weak D call: TRBD2 (5 bases). Germline V gives CDR1 KGHSH, CDR2 LQKENI. The CDR3 consists of 14 residues. Between the trimmed V and J ends, which lost 3 bases and 7 bases, there was a span of 13 bases. The chain's CDR3 is CASSPQAAENEQFF. As DNA, the CDR3 is TGTGCCAGCTCACCGCAGGCAGCGGAGAATGAGCAGTTCTTC. Using reference TRBV18 and TRBJ2-1 for the parts outside the CDR3, the full variable domain is NAGVMQNPRHLVRRRGQEARLRCSPMKGHSHVYWYRQLPEEGLKFMVYLQKENIIDESGMPKERFSAEFPKEGPSILRIQQVVRGDSAAYFCASSPQAAENEQFFGPGTRLTVL.

The rearrangement links TRBV12-3 or TRBV12-4 to TRBJ1-6; D may be TRBD1 (5 bases). V shed 3 bases and J shed 6 bases, with 9 bases lying between them. The CDR3 is 14 amino acids. The CDR3 DNA sequence: TGTGCCAGCAGTTTTGGGACGGGTAATTCACCCCTCCACTTT. Residues: CASSFGTGNSPLHF.

This clonotype came up a few times. The chain has TRBV7-2 and TRBJ2-5, with 11 bases aligning to TRBD2. The CDR3 contains 15 residues. J lost 4 bases, V lost 5 bases, and 6 bases had no gene match. The germline V gene encodes CDR1 SGHTA and CDR2 FQGNSA. DNA for the CDR3: TGTGCCAGCAGCCCCGATAGCGGGAGGGCAGAGACCCAGTACTTC. Its translation: CASSPDSGRAETQYF.